One sample yielded the 9 T cell receptor beta chains listed below, sequenced in a study of T-cell memory formation after mild COVID-19. Each CDR3 protein is one row after TCRdb ran MiXCR on the 5' RACE reads. The sample comprises some 88,000 distinct CDR3 sequences, about 23% of which are singletons, and 35% to 50% rests with the top ten. The specimen was PBMCs or a T cell subset sorted from them (not recorded which). These receptor sequences come from a young man who had mild COVID-19 (a few samples of this study predate the infection). Cell type and time point are not known.

The CDR3 DNA reads TGTGCCAGCAGTTACTCGGATCTGGACAGGCCCAATTCACCCCTCCACTTT. It translates to CASSYSDLDRPNSPLHF. The chain couples TRBV6-6 to TRBJ1-6; 7 nucleotides match TRBD1. Germline CDR1 reads MNHNY; CDR2 reads SVGAGI (reference sequence). This CDR3 comprises 17 residues. Trimming at V came to 0 bases and at J to 7 bases, leaving 9 bases not matched to a gene.

This clonotype was observed a handful of times. The rearrangement joins TRBV14 to TRBJ2-7; 13 bases agree with TRBD2. The CDR3 runs to 15 residues. V was pared by 4 bases and J by 5 bases, with 5 bases of the junction left unmatched. Germline assignment: CDR1 SGHDN and CDR2 FVKESK. CDR3: CASSLLGLAGDEQYF. CDR3 in DNA: TGTGCCAGCAGCCTCCTCGGACTAGCGGGGGACGAGCAGTACTTC. Supplemented by reference TRBV14 and TRBJ2-7, the full variable domain reads EAGVTQFPSHSVIEKGQTVTLRCDPISGHDNLYWYRRVMGKEIKFLLHFVKESKQDESGMPNNRFLAERTGGTYSTLKVQPAELEDSGVYFCASSLLGLAGDEQYFGPGTRLTVT.

This clonotype showed up many times. The chain employs TRBV29-1 and TRBJ1-5; a possible D gene is TRBD1 (5 bases). The germline CDR1 and CDR2 sequences are SQVTM and ANQGSEA. V shed 0 bases and J shed 4 bases, with 13 bases lying between them. The CDR3 sequence is 15 residues long. CDR3 in amino acids: CSVEDGRGGNQPQHF. CDR3 nucleotide sequence: TGCAGCGTTGAAGACGGGAGGGGAGGGAATCAGCCCCAGCATTTT.

This chain links TRBV19 with TRBJ1-5, with D maybe TRBD1 (5 bases). Germline CDR1 LNHDA, CDR2 SQIVND (reference sequence). CDR3 length: 14 amino acids. V shed 7 bases and J shed 6 bases, with 16 bases lying between them. The CDR3 DNA reads as TGTGCCAGTATTGGGTTCAGGGTTCTTCAGCCCCAGCATTTT. Translation: CASIGFRVLQPQHF. Full variable domain (rest looked up from reference TRBV19 and TRBJ1-5): DGGITQSPKYLFRKEGQNVTLSCEQNLNHDAMYWYRQDPGQGLRLIYYSQIVNDFQKGDIAEGYSVSREKKESFPLTVTSAQKNPTAFYLCASIGFRVLQPQHFGDGTRLSIL.

V usage is TRBV2 and J usage is TRBJ1-2; no firm D call. CDR1 SNHLY and CDR2 FYNNEI come from the germline V gene. Trimming pared 3 bases from V and 2 bases from J, leaving 10 bases between. This CDR3 region has 14 residues. The CDR3 coding sequence is TGTGCCAGCAGTGAGGGTAGACGAAACTATGGCTACACCTTC. It translates to CASSEGRRNYGYTF.

This CDR3 reads CASSLWANDEQFF. The CDR3 nucleotides are TGTGCCAGCAGCTTATGGGCCAACGATGAGCAGTTCTTC. The gene calls are TRBV7-8 and TRBJ2-1; unclear D gene. Germline CDR1 reads SGHVS; CDR2 reads FQNEAQ. The CDR3 runs to 13 residues. The V and J ends lost 2 bases and 8 bases respectively, with 10 bases between them.

In DNA, the CDR3 is TGTGCCAGCAGCTTTCCCCCAGGACTGGATCCCACTGGAAACACCATATATTTT. Translated: CASSFPPGLDPTGNTIYF. This chain links TRBV7-9 with TRBJ1-3; D gene unclear. The CDR3 sequence is 18 residues long. CDR1 SEHNR and CDR2 FQNEAQ come from the germline V gene (reference sequence). With 3 bases removed from V and 2 bases from J, the gap between germline ends came to 20 bases.

This clonotype has a handful of counts. The chain uses TRBV11-2 and TRBJ2-7; 8 bases are shared with TRBD1. This CDR3 spans 11 amino acids. Trimming at V came to 7 bases and at J to 6 bases, leaving 2 bases not matched to a gene. Germline-derived CDR1 and CDR2 are SGHAT and FQNNGV. The CDR3 protein is CASTDRGEQYF. The CDR3 bases are TGTGCCAGCACCGACAGGGGCGAGCAGTACTTC.

Here the CDR3 reads CASTEGRVKTSTDTQYF. CDR3 nucleotide sequence: TGTGCCAGCACCGAAGGGCGGGTTAAAACTAGCACAGATACGCAGTATTTT. The chain carries TRBV2 and TRBJ2-3; possibly TRBD2 for D (5 bases). The CDR3 is made up of 17 amino acids. Germline CDR1 SNHLY, CDR2 FYNNEI. V lost 7 bases, J lost 0 bases, and 20 bases lay in between.